This TCR beta chain stems from a study of cytomegalovirus exposure and HLA in healthy donors. Study background: Sequencing of about 179 million T cells in an earlier analysis found 90 million to 120 million unique TCR beta sequences. General study points: CMV antigen specificity of a few CMV-associated chains was confirmed in vitro.

The PCR contained 60 Vbeta and 13 Jbeta primers. Repertoires were generated with immunoSEQ multiplex PCR, while TCRdb's copy carries only in-frame clones and drops some. This sample has about 140,000 clones, with approximately 80% found just once. Trimming shortened V by 4 bases and J by 7 bases, and 14 bases separated the two germline ends. CDR3 length: 15 residues. Germline V gene data show CDR1 as MGHRA and CDR2 as YSYEKL. In regard to this clone: Antigen unknown.

This TCR came from a woman aged 35 to 49 in good health and CMV-seropositive. Input material: PBMCs. The V and J genes are TRBV4-1 and TRBJ1-6; D is ambiguous. This CDR3 reads CASSPKDLTNSPLHF. The CDR3 nucleotides read TGCGCCAGCAGCCCAAAGGACTTGACCAATTCACCCCTCCACTTT.